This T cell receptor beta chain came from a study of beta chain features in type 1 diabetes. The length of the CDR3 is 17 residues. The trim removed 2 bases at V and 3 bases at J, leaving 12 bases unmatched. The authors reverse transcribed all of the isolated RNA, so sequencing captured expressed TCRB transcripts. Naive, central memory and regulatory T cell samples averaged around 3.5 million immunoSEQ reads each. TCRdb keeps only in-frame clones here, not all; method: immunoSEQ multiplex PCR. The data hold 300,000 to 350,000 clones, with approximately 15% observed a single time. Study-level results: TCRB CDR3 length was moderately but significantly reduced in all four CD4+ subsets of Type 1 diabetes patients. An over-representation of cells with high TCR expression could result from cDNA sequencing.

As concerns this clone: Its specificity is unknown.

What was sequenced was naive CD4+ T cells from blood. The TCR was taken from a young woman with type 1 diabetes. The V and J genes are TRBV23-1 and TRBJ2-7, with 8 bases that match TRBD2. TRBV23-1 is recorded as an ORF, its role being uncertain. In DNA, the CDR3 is TGCGCCAGCAGTCAAGCTCGGGAGCGGGAGAAGGTCTACGAGCAGTACTTC. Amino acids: CASSQAREREKVYEQYF.